This T cell receptor beta chain was sequenced in a study of T cell responses to AZD1222 COVID-19 vaccine. Study results and caveats: Across spike, vaccine-associated CD4 TCRs were found, dominant at 160-218 and 743-854. No repertoire was sampled before or during the peak T cell response, only after it.

The analysis combined second doses at about 4 or about 12 weeks. This CDR3 region has 17 residues. Trimming cost V 2 bases and J 0 bases; bases outside gene matches: 7. Germline V gives CDR1 LNHNV, CDR2 YYDKDF (reference sequence). The assay was immunoSEQ multiplex PCR, and TCRdb's table has in-frame clones only and misses some. The table shows around 99,000 clones, with around 92% occurring only once. Of note for this clone: The antigen is not known.

The chain combines TRBV15 with TRBJ1-3; 7 nucleotides agree with TRBD1. This receptor was obtained from an adult who received the AZD1222 COVID-19 vaccine. The sequences come from peripheral blood, collected 28 days after the second AZD1222 dose. CDR3 bases: TGTGCCACCAGCAGACACATAAGACAGGGCTCTGGAAACACCATATATTTT. This sequence encodes CATSRHIRQGSGNTIYF.